These T cell receptor beta chains were read from a single sample in a study of technical replicates of blood from a few donors. Sequencing was performed with immunoSEQ multiplex PCR; in TCRdb, only in-frame clones are kept and a portion is missing. Of about 83,000 clones listed, about 91% were seen once; the top ten hold roughly 0.28%. The sequenced sample was T cells isolated from PBMCs. Source of these receptors: a human donor in good health. Each CDR3 is given with its conserved first and last residue. The order of the fields is CDR3 protein, CDR3 DNA, J gene, clone size, D gene, V gene. D genes are given only for firm matches. Rows give clone size only sometimes, using once, few, many, or a class for an expanded clone.

CASSNQETNTGELFF,TGTGCCAGTAGTAATCAGGAAACGAACACCGGGGAGCTGTTTTTT,TRBJ2-2,NA,NA,TRBV19
CASSLADKPPAEAFF,TGTGCCAGCAGCTTAGCAGACAAACCCCCCGCTGAAGCTTTCTTT,TRBJ1-1,few,NA,TRBV7-9
CASSSVGSSGNTIYF,TGTGCCAGCAGCTCGGTGGGGAGCTCTGGAAACACCATATATTTT,TRBJ1-3,NA,NA,TRBV5-4
CASSKDRTASSYEQYF,TGTGCCAGTAGTAAGGACCGGACAGCCTCCTCCTACGAGCAGTACTTC,TRBJ2-7,NA,NA,TRBV19
CASSPRKPGTAIPFGYTF,TGTGCCAGCAGCCCTAGGAAACCCGGGACAGCCATCCCCTTCGGCTACACCTTC,TRBJ1-2,NA,TRBD1,TRBV28
CASSLDWSSYEQYF,TGTGCCAGCAGCTTAGACTGGAGCTCCTACGAGCAGTACTTC,TRBJ2-7,NA,NA,TRBV7-8
CATSSGQGSNEQFF,TGTGCCACCAGCAGTGGACAGGGTAGCAATGAGCAGTTCTTC,TRBJ2-1,NA,TRBD1,TRBV15
CASSTQVLAYNEQFF,TGTGCCAGCAGTACACAGGTTTTGGCCTACAATGAGCAGTTCTTC,TRBJ2-1,NA,NA,TRBV6-8
CATSRDTGKKETQYF,TGTGCCACCAGCAGAGATACGGGGAAGAAAGAGACCCAGTACTTC,TRBJ2-5,NA,NA,TRBV15
CASSWRPSTDTQYF,TGTGCCAGCAGTTGGAGGCCTAGCACAGATACGCAGTATTTT,TRBJ2-3,NA,NA,TRBV28
CASSQVDRSAYEQYF,TGCGCCAGCAGCCAAGTGGACAGGTCAGCATACGAGCAGTACTTC,TRBJ2-7,NA,TRBD1,TRBV4-1
CASSLWGQGNYEQYF,TGTGCCAGCAGTTTATGGGGACAGGGGAACTACGAGCAGTACTTC,TRBJ2-7,NA,TRBD1,TRBV28
CAWDSTGVNQPQHF,TGTGCCTGGGATTCCACAGGGGTCAATCAGCCCCAGCATTTT,TRBJ1-5,few,TRBD1,TRBV30
CASSALGGTSVPGELFF,TGTGCCAGCAGCGCCCTCGGGGGGACTAGCGTCCCCGGGGAGCTGTTTTTT,TRBJ2-2,NA,TRBD2,TRBV9
CASSPFQETQYF,TGTGCCAGCAGCCCCTTCCAAGAGACCCAGTACTTC,TRBJ2-5,few,NA,TRBV9
CASSLGAKLDYEQYF,TGTGCCAGCAGCCTTGGAGCAAAACTAGACTACGAGCAGTACTTC,TRBJ2-7,once,NA,TRBV4-2
CASSLATVEQYF,TGTGCCAGCAGCTTAGCGACAGTAGAGCAGTACTTC,TRBJ2-7,NA,NA,TRBV13
CASRGQGNYEQYF,TGCGCCAGCAGAGGACAGGGAAATTACGAGCAGTACTTC,TRBJ2-7,NA,TRBD1,TRBV10-2
CASSFLAGVVGEQYF,TGTGCCAGCAGTTTTCTAGCGGGAGTAGTCGGGGAGCAGTACTTC,TRBJ2-7,NA,TRBD2,TRBV28
CASSDRGLNTEAFF,TGTGCCAGCAGCGACAGGGGCCTGAACACTGAAGCTTTCTTT,TRBJ1-1,NA,TRBD1,TRBV6-6
CASTPGQGILPGANVLTF,TGTGCCAGCACCCCGGGACAGGGTATTCTGCCTGGGGCCAACGTCCTGACTTTC,TRBJ2-6,NA,TRBD1,TRBV7-8
CASSPVAGGGNYGYTF,TGTGCCAGCTCACCGGTAGCCGGGGGAGGAAACTATGGCTACACCTTC,TRBJ1-2,NA,NA,TRBV18
CASGGWGYNEQFF,TGTGCCAGCGGGGGGTGGGGGTACAATGAGCAGTTCTTC,TRBJ2-1,NA,NA,TRBV28
CSGQGAGNTIYF,TGCAGCGGACAGGGGGCTGGAAACACCATATATTTT,TRBJ1-3,NA,TRBD1,TRBV29-1
CASSSQGTTVNEQFF,TGTGCCAGCAGCTCGCAGGGGACCACAGTCAATGAGCAGTTCTTC,TRBJ2-1,NA,NA,TRBV7-9
CASSSSVQETQYF,TGTGCCAGCAGTTCGTCGGTTCAAGAGACCCAGTACTTC,TRBJ2-5,NA,NA,TRBV28